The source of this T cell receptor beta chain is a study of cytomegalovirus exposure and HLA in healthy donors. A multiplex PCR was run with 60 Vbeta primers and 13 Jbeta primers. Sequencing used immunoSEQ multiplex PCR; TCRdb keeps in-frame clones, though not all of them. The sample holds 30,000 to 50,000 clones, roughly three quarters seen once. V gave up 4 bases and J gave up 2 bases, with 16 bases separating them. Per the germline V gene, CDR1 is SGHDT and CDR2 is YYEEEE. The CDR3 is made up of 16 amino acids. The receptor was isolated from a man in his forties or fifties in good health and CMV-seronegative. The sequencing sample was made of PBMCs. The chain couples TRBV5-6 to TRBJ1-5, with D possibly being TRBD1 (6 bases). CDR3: CASSKTGLGGNQPQHF. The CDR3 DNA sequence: TGTGCCAGCAGCAAGACAGGACTAGGTGGCAATCAGCCCCAGCATTTT.